The rows below give T cell receptor beta chains drawn from one sample of a study of vaccination effects on CD4 cells after COVID-19. Their antigens are not known. Profiled with immunoSEQ multiplex PCR; TCRdb holds only in-frame clones, not every one. This table has 7,500 to 10,000 clones, around 76% appearing once. Here the sequenced sample was CD4+ T cells from PBMCs cultured without peptide, taken after COVID-19 vaccination. The source is a human donor who received a COVID-19 vaccine. Both conserved end residues are part of each CDR3. D genes are given only for firm matches. Only some rows state a clone size, as once, few, many or a class for expanded clones.

NA	NA	TRBV18	TRBJ1-1	CASSSDRNTEAFF	TGTGCCAGCTCATCGGACAGGAACACTGAAGCTTTCTTT
NA	NA	TRBV10-2	TRBJ1-2	CASTQGRRVYGYTF	TGCGCCAGCACGCAAGGCCGGCGTGTCTATGGCTACACCTTC
NA	TRBD1	TRBV9	TRBJ1-4	CASSVGARGGEKLFF	TGTGCCAGCAGCGTAGGAGCCAGGGGGGGGGAAAAACTGTTTTTT
once	NA	TRBV5-4	TRBJ1-1	CASSSRAGNTEAFF	TGTGCCAGCAGCTCCCGAGCCGGGAACACTGAAGCTTTCTTT
NA	NA	TRBV20-1	TRBJ1-1	CSASFGGANTEAFF	TGCAGTGCTAGTTTCGGGGGCGCGAACACTGAAGCTTTCTTT
few	NA	TRBV2	TRBJ1-6	CASSEEGFNSPLHF	TGTGCCAGCAGTGAGGAGGGATTTAATTCACCCCTCCACTTT
NA	NA	TRBV23-1	TRBJ2-7	CASRGRTATYEQYF	TGCGCCAGCAGGGGGCGGACGGCGACCTACGAGCAGTACTTC
NA	NA	TRBV7-8	TRBJ2-2	CASSLVSLTGELFF	TGTGCCAGCAGCTTAGTTAGCCTTACCGGGGAGCTGTTTTTT
NA	NA	TRBV6-5	TRBJ1-1	CASSYSTGMNTEAFF	TGTGCCAGCAGTTACTCGACAGGCATGAACACTGAAGCTTTCTTT
NA	TRBD1	TRBV25-1	TRBJ1-6	CASSESGGAYSPLHF	TGTGCCAGCAGTGAGTCAGGGGGCGCATATTCACCCCTCCACTTT
NA	NA	TRBV30	TRBJ1-4	CAWSGIRGNEKLFF	TGTGCCTGGAGTGGGATTAGGGGGAATGAAAAACTGTTTTTT
NA	NA	TRBV30	TRBJ2-6	CAWSPGANVLTF	TGTGCCTGGAGTCCCGGGGCCAACGTCCTGACTTTC
NA	TRBD1	TRBV27	TRBJ1-2	CASSLDRGYGYTF	TGTGCCAGCAGTCTGGACAGGGGCTATGGCTACACCTTC
NA	NA	TRBV3-1/TRBV3-2	TRBJ1-2	CASSQDRGGALDGYTF	TGTGCCAGCAGCCAAGATCGCGGGGGCGCTTTGGATGGCTACACCTTC
NA	TRBD1	TRBV2	TRBJ1-5	CASSVLWTGVQRSNQPQHF	TGTGCCAGCAGTGTTTTGTGGACAGGGGTGCAGAGGAGCAATCAGCCCCAGCATTTT
NA	NA	TRBV27	TRBJ2-7	CASNWKAVPPYEQYF	TGTGCCAGCAATTGGAAAGCGGTACCTCCCTACGAGCAGTACTTC
once	NA	TRBV10-3	TRBJ1-5	CAISEGSGGGFNQPQHF	TGTGCCATCAGTGAGGGGAGTGGGGGGGGCTTCAATCAGCCCCAGCATTTT
NA	TRBD1	TRBV19	TRBJ2-1	CASSIRGQNNEQFF	TGTGCCAGTAGTATACGGGGACAGAACAATGAGCAGTTCTTC
NA	TRBD1	TRBV7-3	TRBJ1-2	CASSQQGPVGYTF	TGTGCCAGCAGCCAACAGGGGCCGGTGGGCTACACCTTC
NA	TRBD1	TRBV28	TRBJ2-1	CASSTGGVYNEQFF	TGTGCCAGCAGTACAGGGGGCGTCTACAATGAGCAGTTCTTC
NA	TRBD2	TRBV11-1	TRBJ2-1	CASSLLAGGPFDEQFF	TGTGCCAGCAGCCTTCTAGCGGGGGGCCCCTTCGATGAGCAGTTCTTC
NA	NA	TRBV7-7	TRBJ2-3	CASSLGRTDTQYF	TGTGCTAGCAGCTTAGGCCGCACAGATACGCAGTATTTT
NA	TRBD1	TRBV28	TRBJ1-2	CASSLSVRGGYGYTF	TGTGCCAGCAGTTTATCGGTCAGGGGGGGCTATGGCTACACCTTC
NA	NA	TRBV19	TRBJ1-2	CASSTTGSAMHGYTF	TGTGCCAGTAGTACCACAGGGAGCGCTATGCATGGCTACACCTTC
few	NA	TRBV5-1	TRBJ2-1	CASSLEAASYNEQFF	TGCGCCAGCAGCTTGGAGGCCGCGTCTTACAATGAGCAGTTCTTC
few	NA	TRBV5-1	TRBJ2-7	CASSSSSATYEQYF	TGCGCCAGCAGCTCATCTAGCGCGACCTACGAGCAGTACTTC
NA	NA	TRBV3-1/TRBV3-2	TRBJ1-1	CASRSNQADGAFF	TGTGCCAGCAGATCTAACCAGGCAGATGGAGCTTTCTTT
few	TRBD1	TRBV11-3	TRBJ1-1	CASSFAGGTEAFF	TGTGCCAGCAGCTTCGCAGGGGGCACTGAAGCTTTCTTT
NA	NA	TRBV13	TRBJ1-1	CASSLSQGVGEAFF	TGTGCCAGCAGCTTGTCACAAGGGGTAGGTGAAGCTTTCTTT
once	NA	TRBV11-2	TRBJ2-3	CASSSTNTDTQYF	TGTGCCAGCAGCTCCACCAACACAGATACGCAGTATTTT
NA	NA	TRBV21-1	TRBJ2-1	CASSKGGRAGDEQFF	TGTGCCAGCAGCAAAGGCGGGAGGGCCGGAGATGAGCAGTTCTTC
NA	TRBD1	TRBV27	TRBJ1-6	CASSSGRSTGQGGGGSGF	TGTGCCAGCAGTTCGGGCCGCAGTACGGGACAGGGCGGAGGAGGGAGCGGCTTT
NA	TRBD2	TRBV7-9	TRBJ2-1	CASSLSRLAGPRDNEQFF	TGTGCCAGCAGCTTATCGCGACTAGCGGGCCCCCGGGACAATGAGCAGTTCTTC
NA	TRBD1	TRBV30	TRBJ2-2	CAWSSLGRGRTTGELFF	TGTGCCTGGAGTTCACTGGGCAGGGGGCGAACTACCGGGGAGCTGTTTTTT
NA	NA	TRBV19	TRBJ1-1	CASSMGEGFTEAFF	TGTGCCAGTAGTATGGGCGAGGGCTTCACTGAAGCTTTCTTT
few	NA	TRBV5-1	TRBJ2-7	CASSLYGSSYEQYF	TGCGCCAGCAGCTTATACGGCAGCTCCTACGAGCAGTACTTC
NA	NA	TRBV3-1/TRBV3-2	TRBJ2-2	CASSQAVGVGGELFF	TGTGCCAGCAGCCAAGCGGTAGGAGTTGGCGGGGAGCTGTTTTTT
NA	NA	TRBV9	TRBJ2-5	CASSPTRWEETQYF	TGTGCCAGCAGCCCGACTCGATGGGAAGAGACCCAGTACTTC
NA	TRBD1	TRBV7-2	TRBJ1-2	CASSKGQSVNYGYTF	TGTGCCAGCAGCAAGGGACAGTCGGTTAACTATGGCTACACCTTC
NA	TRBD2	TRBV10-3	TRBJ2-7	CAISEPGLVAYEQYF	TGTGCCATCAGCGAGCCGGGACTAGTGGCCTACGAGCAGTACTTC
NA	NA	TRBV10-2	TRBJ2-7	CASSVKGFPYEQYF	TGCGCCAGCAGTGTTAAGGGTTTCCCCTACGAGCAGTACTTC
NA	NA	TRBV2	TRBJ1-2	CASSAGPGIVYGYTF	TGTGCCAGCAGTGCAGGGCCAGGGATTGTCTATGGCTACACCTTC
NA	NA	TRBV9	TRBJ2-2	CASSVVGGANTGELFF	TGTGCCAGCAGCGTAGTGGGGGGGGCAAACACCGGGGAGCTGTTTTTT
NA	NA	TRBV29-1	TRBJ1-1	CSAERESGAEAFF	TGCAGCGCTGAGCGGGAGTCCGGGGCTGAAGCTTTCTTT
once	NA	TRBV15	TRBJ1-1	CATSREVGLNTEAFF	TGTGCCACCAGCAGAGAAGTAGGGCTGAACACTGAAGCTTTCTTT
NA	NA	TRBV6-5	TRBJ1-4	CASSYDRRGEKLFF	TGTGCCAGCAGTTACGACAGAAGGGGTGAAAAACTGTTTTTT
NA	NA	TRBV6-1	TRBJ1-5	CASSDLGSTSRAQHF	TGTGCCAGCAGTGATCTAGGGTCGACCTCTCGGGCCCAGCATTTT
NA	NA	TRBV18	TRBJ2-3	CASSPGGNTQYF	TGTGCCAGCTCACCCGGCGGTAATACGCAGTATTTT
NA	TRBD1	TRBV6-1	TRBJ2-1	CASSVSGQPVWGNEQFF	TGTGCCAGCAGTGTCTCGGGACAGCCGGTTTGGGGTAATGAGCAGTTCTTC
NA	NA	TRBV21-1	TRBJ2-7	CASSPHPGQDLYEQYF	TGTGCCAGCAGCCCTCACCCGGGACAAGACCTCTACGAGCAGTACTTC
few	TRBD1	TRBV27	TRBJ1-3	CASSVTGDGNTIYF	TGTGCCAGCAGTGTCACAGGGGATGGAAACACCATATATTTT
NA	NA	TRBV30	TRBJ1-4	CAWRRKGRSNEKLFF	TGTGCCTGGAGGCGGAAGGGGAGATCTAATGAAAAACTGTTTTTT
NA	NA	TRBV9	TRBJ1-4	CASRAEDRKGEKLFF	TGTGCCAGCAGGGCCGAGGACCGAAAAGGTGAAAAACTGTTTTTT